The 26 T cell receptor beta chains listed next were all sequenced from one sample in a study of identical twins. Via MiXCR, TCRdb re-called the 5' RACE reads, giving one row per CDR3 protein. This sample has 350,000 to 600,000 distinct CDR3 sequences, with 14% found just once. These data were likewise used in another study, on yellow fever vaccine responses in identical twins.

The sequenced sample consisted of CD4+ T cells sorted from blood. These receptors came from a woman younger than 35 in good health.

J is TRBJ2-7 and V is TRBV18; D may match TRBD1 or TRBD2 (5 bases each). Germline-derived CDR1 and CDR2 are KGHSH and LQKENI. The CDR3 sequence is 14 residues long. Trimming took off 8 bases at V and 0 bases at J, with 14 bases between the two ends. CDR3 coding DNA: TGTGCCAGCGCTGGGGACGGAAGCTCCTACGAGCAGTACTTC. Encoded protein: CASAGDGSSYEQYF.

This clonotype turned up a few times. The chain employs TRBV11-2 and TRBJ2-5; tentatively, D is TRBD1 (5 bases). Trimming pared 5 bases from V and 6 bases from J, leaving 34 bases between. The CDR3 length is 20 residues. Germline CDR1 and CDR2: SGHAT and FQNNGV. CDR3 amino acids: CASSPRQKIAVNPTYQTQYF. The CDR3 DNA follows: TGTGCCAGCAGCCCCCGACAGAAGATCGCCGTTAATCCTACTTACCAGACCCAGTACTTC.

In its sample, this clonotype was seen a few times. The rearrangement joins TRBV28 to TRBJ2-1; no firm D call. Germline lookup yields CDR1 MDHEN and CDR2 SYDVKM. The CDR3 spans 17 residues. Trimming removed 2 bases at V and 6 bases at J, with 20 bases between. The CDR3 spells CASSLIYRPMRSNEQFF. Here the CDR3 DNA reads TGTGCCAGCAGTTTAATATACCGCCCGATGCGGAGCAATGAGCAGTTCTTC.

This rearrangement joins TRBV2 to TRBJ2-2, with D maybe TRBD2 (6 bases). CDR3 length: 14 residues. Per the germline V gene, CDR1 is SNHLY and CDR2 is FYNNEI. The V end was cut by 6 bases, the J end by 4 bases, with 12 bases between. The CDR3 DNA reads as TGTGCCAGCAGCGTCAGGGAGGCCACCGGGGAGCTGTTTTTT. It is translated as CASSVREATGELFF.

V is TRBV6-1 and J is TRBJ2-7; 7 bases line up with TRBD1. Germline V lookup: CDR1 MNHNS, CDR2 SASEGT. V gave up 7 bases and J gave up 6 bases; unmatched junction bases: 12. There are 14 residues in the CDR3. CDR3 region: CASMGSAGGIEQYF. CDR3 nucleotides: TGTGCCAGCATGGGCTCGGCAGGGGGTATCGAGCAGTACTTC.

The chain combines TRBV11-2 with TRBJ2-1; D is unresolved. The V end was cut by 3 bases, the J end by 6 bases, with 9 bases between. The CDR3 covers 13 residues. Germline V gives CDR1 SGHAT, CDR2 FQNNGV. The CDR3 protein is CASSFSYTNEQFF. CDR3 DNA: TGTGCCAGCAGCTTCTCCTATACCAATGAGCAGTTCTTC.

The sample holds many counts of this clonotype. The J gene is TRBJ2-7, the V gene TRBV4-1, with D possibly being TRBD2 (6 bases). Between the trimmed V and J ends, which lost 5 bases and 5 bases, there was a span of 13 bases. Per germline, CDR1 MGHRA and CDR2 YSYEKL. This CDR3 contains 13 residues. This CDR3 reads CASSLSWGDEQYF. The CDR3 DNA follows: TGCGCCAGCAGCTTAAGTTGGGGGGACGAGCAGTACTTC.

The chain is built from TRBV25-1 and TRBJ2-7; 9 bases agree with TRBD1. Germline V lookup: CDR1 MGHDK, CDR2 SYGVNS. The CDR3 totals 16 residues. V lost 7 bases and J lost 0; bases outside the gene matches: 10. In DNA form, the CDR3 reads TGTGCCAGCACCATGGGGGGGACAGGGAGCTCCTACGAGCAGTACTTC. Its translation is CASTMGGTGSSYEQYF.

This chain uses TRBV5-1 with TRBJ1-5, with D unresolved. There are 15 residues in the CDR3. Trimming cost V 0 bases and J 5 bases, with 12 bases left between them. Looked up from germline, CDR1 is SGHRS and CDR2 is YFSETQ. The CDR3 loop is CASSLGPELYQPQHF. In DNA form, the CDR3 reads TGCGCCAGCAGCTTGGGTCCAGAACTTTATCAGCCCCAGCATTTT.

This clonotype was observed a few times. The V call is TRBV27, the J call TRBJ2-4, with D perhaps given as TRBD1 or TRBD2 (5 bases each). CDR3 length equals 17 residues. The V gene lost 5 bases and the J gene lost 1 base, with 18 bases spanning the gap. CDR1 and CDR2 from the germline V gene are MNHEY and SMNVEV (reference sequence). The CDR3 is CASSPLDGTGAKNIQYF. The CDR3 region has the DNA TGTGCCAGCAGTCCCCTGGACGGGACCGGTGCCAAAAACATTCAGTACTTC.

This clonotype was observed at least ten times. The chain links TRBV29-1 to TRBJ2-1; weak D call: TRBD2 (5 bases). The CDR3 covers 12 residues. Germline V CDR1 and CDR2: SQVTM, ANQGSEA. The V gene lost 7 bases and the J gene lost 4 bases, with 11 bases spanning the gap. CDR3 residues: CSADRDYNEQFF. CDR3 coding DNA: TGCAGCGCTGACCGGGATTACAATGAGCAGTTCTTC.

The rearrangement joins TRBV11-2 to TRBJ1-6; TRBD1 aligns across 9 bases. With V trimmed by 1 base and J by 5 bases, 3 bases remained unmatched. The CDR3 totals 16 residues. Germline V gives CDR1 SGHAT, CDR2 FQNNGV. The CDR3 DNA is TGTGCCAGCAGCTTAGTAGGGACAGGGAATAATTCACCCCTCCACTTT. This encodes CASSLVGTGNNSPLHF.

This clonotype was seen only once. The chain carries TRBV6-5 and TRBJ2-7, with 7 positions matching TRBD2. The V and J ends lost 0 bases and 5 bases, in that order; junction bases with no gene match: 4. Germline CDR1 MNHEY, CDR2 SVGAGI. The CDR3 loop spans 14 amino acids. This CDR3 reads CASSYSGGIDEQYF. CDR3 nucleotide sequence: TGTGCCAGCAGTTACTCGGGAGGGATCGACGAGCAGTACTTC.

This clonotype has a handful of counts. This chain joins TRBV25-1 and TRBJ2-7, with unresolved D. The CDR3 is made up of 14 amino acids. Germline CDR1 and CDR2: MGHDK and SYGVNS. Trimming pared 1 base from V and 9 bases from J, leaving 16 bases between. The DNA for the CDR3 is TGTGCCAGCAGTGAATTGGGCAGCCCCCTCGGGCAGTACTTC. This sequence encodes CASSELGSPLGQYF.

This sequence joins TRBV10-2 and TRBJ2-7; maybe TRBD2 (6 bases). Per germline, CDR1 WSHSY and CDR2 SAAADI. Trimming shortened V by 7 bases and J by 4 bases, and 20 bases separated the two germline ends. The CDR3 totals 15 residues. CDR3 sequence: CASTPTSPGEYEQYF. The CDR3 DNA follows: TGCGCCAGCACACCAACTAGCCCTGGGGAATACGAGCAGTACTTC.

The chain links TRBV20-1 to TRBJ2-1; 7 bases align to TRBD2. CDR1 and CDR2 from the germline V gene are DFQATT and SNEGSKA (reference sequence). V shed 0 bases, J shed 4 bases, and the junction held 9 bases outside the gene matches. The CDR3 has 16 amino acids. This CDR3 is CSARDAGTTKYNEQFF. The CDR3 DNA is TGCAGTGCTAGAGATGCCGGGACTACAAAATACAATGAGCAGTTCTTC.

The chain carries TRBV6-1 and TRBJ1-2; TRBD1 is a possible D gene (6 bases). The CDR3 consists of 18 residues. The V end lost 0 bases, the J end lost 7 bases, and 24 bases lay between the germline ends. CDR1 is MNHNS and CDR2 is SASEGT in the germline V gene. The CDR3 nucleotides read TGTGCCAGCAGTGAAGCCGGTCAGGGGTTCGTTTATGAGAGTGGCTACACCTTC. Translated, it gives CASSEAGQGFVYESGYTF.

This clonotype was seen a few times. The CDR3: CASSLDGKGSSGNTIYF. The CDR3 DNA is TGTGCCAGCAGCTTAGATGGGAAGGGGTCCTCTGGAAACACCATATATTTT. The chain joins TRBV11-2 to TRBJ1-3; D is possibly TRBD1 (5 bases). The CDR3 spans 17 residues. Germline CDR1 and CDR2: SGHAT and FQNNGV. The V end was cut by 0 bases, the J end by 0 bases, with 12 bases between.

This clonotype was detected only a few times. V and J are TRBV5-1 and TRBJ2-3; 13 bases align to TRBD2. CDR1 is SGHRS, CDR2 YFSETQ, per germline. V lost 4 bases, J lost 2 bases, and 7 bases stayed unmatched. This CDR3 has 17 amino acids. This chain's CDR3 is CASSVGTSGVSTDTQYF. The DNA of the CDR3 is TGCGCCAGCAGCGTCGGGACTAGCGGGGTCTCCACAGATACGCAGTATTTT.

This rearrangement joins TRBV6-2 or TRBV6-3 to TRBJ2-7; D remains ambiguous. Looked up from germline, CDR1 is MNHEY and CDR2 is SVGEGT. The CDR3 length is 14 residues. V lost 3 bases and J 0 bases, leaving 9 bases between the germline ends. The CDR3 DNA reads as TGTGCCAGCAGTTATCGGCCGGCCTCCTACGAGCAGTACTTC. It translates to CASSYRPASYEQYF.

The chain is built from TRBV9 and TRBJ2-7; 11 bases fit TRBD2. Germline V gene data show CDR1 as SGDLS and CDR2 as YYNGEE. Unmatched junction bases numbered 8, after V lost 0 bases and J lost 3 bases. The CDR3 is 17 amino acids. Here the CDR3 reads CASSVGGRLAGNYEQYF. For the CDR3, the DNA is TGTGCCAGCAGCGTAGGGGGGCGACTAGCGGGGAACTACGAGCAGTACTTC. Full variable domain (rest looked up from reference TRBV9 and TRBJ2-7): DSGVTQTPKHLITATGQRVTLRCSPRSGDLSVYWYQQSLDQGLQFLIQYYNGEERAKGNILERFSAQQFPDLHSELNLSSLELGDSALYFCASSVGGRLAGNYEQYFGPGTRLTVT.

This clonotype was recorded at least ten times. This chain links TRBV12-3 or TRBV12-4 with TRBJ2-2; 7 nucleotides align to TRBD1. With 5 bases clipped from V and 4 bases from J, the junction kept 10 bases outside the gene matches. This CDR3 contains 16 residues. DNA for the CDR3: TGTGCCAGCAGTCCAACCCGGGACAGACGCACCGGGGAGCTGTTTTTT. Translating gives CASSPTRDRRTGELFF.

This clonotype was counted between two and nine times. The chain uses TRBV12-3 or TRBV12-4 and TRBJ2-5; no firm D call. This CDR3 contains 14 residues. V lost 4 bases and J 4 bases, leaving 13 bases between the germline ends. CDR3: CASSSRIALETQYF. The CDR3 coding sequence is TGTGCCAGCAGTTCCCGTATTGCGTTAGAGACCCAGTACTTC.

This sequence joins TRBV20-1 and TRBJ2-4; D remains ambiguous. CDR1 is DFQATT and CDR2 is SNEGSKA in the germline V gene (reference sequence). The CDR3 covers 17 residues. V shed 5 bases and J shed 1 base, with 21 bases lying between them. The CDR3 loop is CSAGGVIRVGAKNIQYF. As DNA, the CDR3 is TGCAGTGCTGGTGGGGTGATTCGTGTTGGGGCCAAAAACATTCAGTACTTC.

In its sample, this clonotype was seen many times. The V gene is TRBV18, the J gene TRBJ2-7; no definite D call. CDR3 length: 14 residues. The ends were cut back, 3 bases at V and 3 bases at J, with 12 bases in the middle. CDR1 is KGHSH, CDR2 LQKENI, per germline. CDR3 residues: CASSPSKKGYEQYF. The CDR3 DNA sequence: TGTGCCAGCTCACCCAGCAAGAAGGGCTACGAGCAGTACTTC.

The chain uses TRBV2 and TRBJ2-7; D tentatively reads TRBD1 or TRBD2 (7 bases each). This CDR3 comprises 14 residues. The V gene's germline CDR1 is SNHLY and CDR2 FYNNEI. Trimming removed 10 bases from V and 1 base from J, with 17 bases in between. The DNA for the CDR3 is TGTGCCATCCCGGGGAGGGGGCGATCCTACGAGCAGTACTTC. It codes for CAIPGRGRSYEQYF.